The 26 T cell receptor beta chains below were found in one sample sequenced in a study of cytomegalovirus exposure and HLA in healthy donors. Primers for the PCR totalled 60 Vbeta and 13 Jbeta. Profiling relied on immunoSEQ multiplex PCR, and the TCRdb table lists in-frame clones only, not all of them. Counted here are some 130,000 clones, roughly three quarters occurring once; the ten biggest clones make up around 3%. The sample was PBMCs. Source of these receptors: a man aged 40-55 years in good health and CMV-seronegative.

This clone showed up just a few times. The rearrangement links TRBV18 to TRBJ1-2; D remains unclear. V dropped 3 bases and J dropped 6 bases, with 14 bases sitting between them. The germline CDR1 and CDR2 sequences are KGHSH and LQKENI. The CDR3 is made up of 14 amino acids. CDR3 nucleotide sequence: TGTGCCAGCTCACCCTCGACAACGTTAGATGGCTACACCTTC. It is translated as CASSPSTTLDGYTF.

This clone has just one count. V gene TRBV18 combines with J gene TRBJ2-5; 8 bases fit TRBD1. There are 13 residues in the CDR3. Germline V gene data show CDR1 as KGHSH and CDR2 as LQKENI. Trimming removed 6 bases from V and 4 bases from J; junction bases left unmatched: 4. CDR3 DNA: TGTGCCAGCTCCCCGGACAGGGCAGAGACCCAGTACTTC. This encodes CASSPDRAETQYF.

The chain recombines TRBV29-1 with TRBJ1-4; the D is unclear. The CDR3 runs 13 residues. V gave up 7 bases and J gave up 7 bases, with 16 bases separating them. Germline V gene sequence: CDR1 SQVTM, CDR2 ANQGSEA. CDR3 DNA: TGCAGCGGGAAGAGCCCGGCGGGTGAAAAACTGTTTTTT. It specifies CSGKSPAGEKLFF. The whole variable domain, filled in from reference TRBV29-1 and TRBJ1-4, reads SAVISQKPSRDICQRGTSLTIQCQVDSQVTMMFWYRQQPGQSLTLIATANQGSEATYESGFVIDKFPISRPNLTFSTLTVSNMSPEDSSIYLCSGKSPAGEKLFFGSGTQLSVL.

The chain employs TRBV6-1 and TRBJ1-5, with 8 bases that match TRBD1. The ends lost 6 bases at V and 4 bases at J; junction bases unmatched: 8. The CDR3 runs 15 residues. Germline V gene sequence: CDR1 MNHNS, CDR2 SASEGT. The CDR3 here is CASRTDRGGNQPQHF. In nucleotides, the CDR3 is TGTGCCAGCAGGACAGACAGGGGAGGGAATCAGCCCCAGCATTTT.

The CDR3 DNA sequence: TGTGCCAGCAGCTTGAGCGTTGAGAACACTGAAGCTTTCTTT. Its protein is CASSLSVENTEAFF. J is TRBJ1-1 and V is TRBV7-9; D gene ambiguous. CDR1 and CDR2 (germline): SEHNR, FQNEAQ (reference sequence). The CDR3 length is 14 residues. V lost 3 bases, J lost 1 base, and 9 bases lay in between.

This clone occurred once. The chain links TRBV7-2 to TRBJ1-5, with TRBD1 matching 7 bases. Germline values: CDR1 SGHTA, CDR2 FQGNSA. The trim removed 5 bases at V and 6 bases at J, leaving 7 bases unmatched. The CDR3 has 14 amino acids. The CDR3 DNA sequence: TGTGCCAGCAGCCGTCCTGGGGACAGTCAGCCCCAGCATTTT. Translated: CASSRPGDSQPQHF.

The gene calls are TRBV19 and TRBJ2-1, with 10 bases identical to TRBD2. The CDR3 is 18 amino acids. Germline trimming cut 3 bases from V and 2 bases from J; bases unmatched to any gene: 10. Looked up from germline, CDR1 is LNHDA and CDR2 is SQIVND (reference sequence). The CDR3, as DNA: TGTGCCAGTAGTATTGGACTAGCGGAGTACCCAGCCTACAATGAGCAGTTCTTC. It codes for CASSIGLAEYPAYNEQFF. Combining the CDR3 with reference TRBV19 and TRBJ2-1 gives the whole variable domain DGGITQSPKYLFRKEGQNVTLSCEQNLNHDAMYWYRQDPGQGLRLIYYSQIVNDFQKGDIAEGYSVSREKKESFPLTVTSAQKNPTAFYLCASSIGLAEYPAYNEQFFGPGTRLTVL.

V usage is TRBV11-2 and J usage is TRBJ1-1; D is uncertain. Trimming pared 5 bases from V and 5 bases from J, leaving 18 bases between. The CDR3 has 15 amino acids. From germline, CDR1 is SGHAT and CDR2 FQNNGV. DNA for the CDR3: TGTGCCAGCAGCCCGCGTGTTAGAGGCGAGACTGAAGCTTTCTTT. Protein product: CASSPRVRGETEAFF.

The chain recombines TRBV12-5 with TRBJ1-5, with D possibly being TRBD1 (6 bases). Germline CDR1 and CDR2: LGHNT and FRNRAP. The CDR3 contains 16 residues. Trimming took 4 bases from V and 5 from J, leaving 18 bases between them. Written as DNA, the CDR3 is TGTGCTAGTGGTTCCGCCGGCGACAGGCCCGATCAGCCCCAGCATTTT. Translated, it gives CASGSAGDRPDQPQHF.

The chain recombines TRBV9 with TRBJ1-1; no reliable D call. The germline gives CDR1 SGDLS, CDR2 YYNGEE. Trimming took off 0 bases at V and 3 bases at J, with 6 bases between the two ends. The CDR3 has 13 residues. CDR3 sequence reads: CASSVVSDTEAFF. Here the CDR3 DNA reads TGTGCCAGCAGCGTAGTCTCTGACACTGAAGCTTTCTTT.

This clone was counted once. The genes are TRBV5-6 and TRBJ2-5; possibly TRBD2 for D (5 bases). Germline assignment: CDR1 SGHDT and CDR2 YYEEEE. The CDR3 contains 13 residues. V gave up 0 bases and J gave up 11 bases, with 14 bases separating them. The CDR3 reads CASSLGPRGEQYF. DNA for the CDR3: TGTGCCAGCAGCTTGGGGCCCCGGGGTGAGCAGTACTTC. Looking up the rest from reference TRBV5-6 and TRBJ2-5 gives the full variable domain: DAGVTQSPTHLIKTRGQQVTLRCSPKSGHDTVSWYQQALGQGPQFIFQYYEEEERQRGNFPDRFSGHQFPNYSSELNVNALLLGDSALYLCASSLGPRGEQYFGPGTRLLVL.

Here the CDR3 DNA reads TGTGCCTGGGGCACAGGGGGCACGATCGGGGAGCTGTTTTTT. Its translation: CAWGTGGTIGELFF. This chain joins TRBV30 and TRBJ2-2; the match to TRBD1 covers 9 bases. Germline V gives CDR1 GTSNPN, CDR2 SVGIG (reference sequence). The CDR3 is 14 amino acids. The ends lost 5 bases at V and 7 bases at J; junction bases unmatched: 8.

This sequence joins TRBV5-1 and TRBJ1-2; D ambiguous. V lost 4 bases and J 3 bases, leaving 7 bases between the germline ends. The CDR3 length is 12 residues. Germline CDR1 SGHRS, CDR2 YFSETQ. The CDR3 protein is CASSAGHYGYTF. As DNA, the CDR3 is TGCGCCAGCAGCGCGGGCCACTATGGCTACACCTTC.

The CDR3 region is CASRGRGQGHEKLFF. CDR3 coding DNA: TGTGCCAGCAGAGGCCGGGGACAGGGGCATGAAAAACTGTTTTTT. The chain is built from TRBV6-5 and TRBJ1-4; 10 bases match TRBD1. The V gene's germline CDR1 is MNHEY and CDR2 SVGAGI. The CDR3 has 15 amino acids. Unmatched junction bases numbered 7, after V lost 6 bases and J lost 6 bases.

V and J are TRBV4-3 and TRBJ1-1; no firm D call. The V and J ends lost 0 bases and 6 bases respectively, with 8 bases between them. Looked up from germline, CDR1 is LGHNA and CDR2 is YSLEER. The CDR3 extends over 13 amino acids. For the CDR3, the DNA is TGCGCCAGCAGCCAAGATTGGAGCTCTGAAGCTTTCTTT. The encoded protein is CASSQDWSSEAFF.

The chain is built from TRBV5-1 and TRBJ1-1, with TRBD1 identical over 9 bases. Per germline, CDR1 SGHRS and CDR2 YFSETQ. V dropped 4 bases and J dropped 3; count of bases not matched to a gene: 10. This CDR3 contains 16 residues. CDR3 loop: CASSLGDREDYTEAFF. The CDR3, as DNA: TGCGCCAGCAGCCTAGGGGACAGGGAGGATTACACTGAAGCTTTCTTT.

The rearrangement links TRBV30 to TRBJ1-2; the D is unclear. This CDR3 has 14 amino acids. Trimming left V 0 bases short and J 7 bases short, with 15 bases between. CDR1 is GTSNPN and CDR2 is SVGIG in the germline V gene (reference sequence). The CDR3 protein is CAWSVHPADFGYTF. In DNA, the CDR3 is TGTGCCTGGAGTGTACACCCGGCGGACTTTGGCTACACCTTC.

The chain recombines TRBV7-9 with TRBJ1-2; the D gene is possibly TRBD1 (6 bases). The CDR3 runs 13 residues. Germline assignment: CDR1 SEHNR and CDR2 FQNEAQ (reference sequence). V was trimmed by 1 base and J by 4 bases, leaving 7 bases between them. The CDR3 spells CASSLGGGYGYTF. The CDR3 DNA sequence: TGTGCCAGCAGCTTAGGAGGGGGCTATGGCTACACCTTC.

The CDR3 DNA reads TGTGCCAGCAGCTTAATTGCGGGCGCTGAAGCTTTCTTT. The encoded protein is CASSLIAGAEAFF. J is TRBJ1-1 and V is TRBV7-2; D uncertain. This CDR3 region has 13 residues. The V gene lost 2 bases and the J gene lost 6 bases, with 10 bases spanning the gap. Germline CDR1 SGHTA, CDR2 FQGNSA.

V usage is TRBV27 and J usage is TRBJ1-2, with 11 bases aligning to TRBD1. V trimming: 6 bases; J trimming: 6 bases; junction bases outside the gene matches: 3. The CDR3 is 13 residues long. The germline gives CDR1 MNHEY, CDR2 SMNVEV (reference sequence). The CDR3 spells CASRRTGGDGYTF. DNA for the CDR3: TGTGCCAGCAGGCGGACAGGGGGCGATGGCTACACCTTC.

The chain combines TRBV5-6 with TRBJ2-7; 10 nucleotides match TRBD2. From germline, CDR1 is SGHDT and CDR2 YYEEEE. There are 16 residues in the CDR3. V dropped 0 bases and J dropped 2; count of bases not matched to a gene: 5. The CDR3 sequence: CASSLDSLAGAYEQYF. In DNA, the CDR3 is TGTGCCAGCAGCTTGGACTCGCTAGCGGGGGCCTACGAGCAGTACTTC.

This sequence joins TRBV2 and TRBJ2-7; TRBD1 matches at 8 bases. The V gene end was trimmed by 4 bases and the J gene end by 3 bases; junction bases not matched to a gene: 5. The CDR3 is 14 amino acids. Germline assignment: CDR1 SNHLY and CDR2 FYNNEI. CDR3 in amino acids: CASSVRTGNYEQYF. DNA for the CDR3: TGTGCCAGCAGTGTACGGACAGGGAACTACGAGCAGTACTTC.

The chain carries TRBV7-9 and TRBJ2-7; no reliable D call. Between the trimmed V and J ends, which lost 6 bases and 0 bases, there was a span of 12 bases. The CDR3 loop spans 14 amino acids. Germline loops: CDR1 SEHNR, CDR2 FQNEAQ (reference sequence). CDR3 in DNA: TGTGCCAGCAGTCCTGACACCTCCTCCTACGAGCAGTACTTC. Translated: CASSPDTSSYEQYF.

The genes are TRBV19 and TRBJ1-5; D might be TRBD1 (5 bases). Trimming removed 3 bases at V and 3 bases at J, with 9 bases between. This CDR3 is 14 amino acids long. The V gene's germline CDR1 is LNHDA and CDR2 SQIVND (reference sequence). The CDR3 DNA is TGTGCCAGTAGTATCACAGGCAACAATCAGCCCCAGCATTTT. It encodes CASSITGNNQPQHF.

The genes are TRBV27 and TRBJ2-7; maybe TRBD1 (6 bases). Germline V gene sequence: CDR1 MNHEY, CDR2 SMNVEV (reference sequence). Trimming shortened V by 2 bases and J by 0 bases, and 11 bases separated the two germline ends. This CDR3 has 15 residues. The CDR3 sequence: CASSLGRGGSYEQYF. CDR3 sequence (DNA): TGTGCCAGCAGTTTAGGGAGAGGGGGCTCCTACGAGCAGTACTTC.

The CDR3 DNA reads TGTGCCAGCAGCCAACCCCGGGACAGTAGGCACGAGCAGTACTTC. Protein product: CASSQPRDSRHEQYF. This chain links TRBV14 with TRBJ2-7, with 7 bases fitting TRBD1. Germline loops: CDR1 SGHDN, CDR2 FVKESK. V gave up 2 bases and J gave up 5 bases; unmatched junction bases: 9. The CDR3 is 15 residues long.